The 31 T cell receptor beta chains given below trace back to one sample, sequenced in a study of blood T cell repertoires in COVID-19. TCRdb's table, derived via immunoSEQ multiplex PCR, lists solely in-frame clones and lacks some. Of 310,000 or so clones in the sample, more than 80% are singletons; the top ten hold 0.9% to 1.2%. The sequenced sample was PBMCs or T cells enriched from blood (not recorded which). All receptors come from a woman aged 30 to 39 who had recovered from COVID-19.

The chain's CDR3 is CASSLARTGAYEQYF. CDR3 DNA: TGTGCCAGCAGCTTAGCCCGGACAGGGGCCTACGAGCAGTACTTC. The V gene is TRBV7-8, the J gene TRBJ2-7; TRBD1 aligns across 9 bases. Germline CDR1 is SGHVS and CDR2 is FQNEAQ. Trimming cost V 0 bases and J 2 bases; bases outside gene matches: 2. This CDR3 has 15 residues.

The V and J genes are TRBV6-6 and TRBJ2-1; 10 bases agree with TRBD2. Germline CDR1 is MNHNY and CDR2 is SVGAGI (reference sequence). After removal of 2 bases from V and 8 bases from J, the junction contained 6 bases not matched to a gene. The CDR3 sequence is 15 residues long. This CDR3 is CASSYRTSGTYEQFF. The CDR3 region has the DNA TGTGCCAGCAGTTACAGGACTAGCGGTACCTATGAGCAGTTCTTC.

The chain couples TRBV3-1 (or the pseudogene TRBV3-2) to TRBJ2-3; no reliable D call. The germline CDR1 and CDR2 sequences are LGHDT and YNNKEL (reference sequence). Trimming pared 5 bases from V and 1 base from J, leaving 13 bases between. The CDR3 contains 15 residues. The CDR3 DNA reads as TGTGCCAGCAGCTTGATCACATCCCGCACAGATACGCAGTATTTT. Protein sequence: CASSLITSRTDTQYF.

This sequence joins TRBV7-3 and TRBJ2-2; 10 bases match TRBD2. The CDR3 covers 15 residues. CDR1 SGHTA and CDR2 FQGTGA come from the germline V gene. Losses at the gene ends were 5 bases for V and 6 bases for J; bases not matched to a gene: 6. In DNA, the CDR3 is TGTGCCAGCAGCCCCTCTAGCGGGAGAGCCGGGGAGCTGTTTTTT. This encodes CASSPSSGRAGELFF.

The V gene is TRBV6-2 or TRBV6-3, the J gene TRBJ1-1, with no clear D. Between the trimmed V and J ends, which lost 5 bases and 0 bases, there was a span of 10 bases. This CDR3 has 14 amino acids. The germline gives CDR1 MNHEY, CDR2 SVGEGT. The CDR3 here is CASSPQTMNTEAFF. The CDR3 region has the DNA TGTGCCAGCAGTCCCCAGACTATGAACACTGAAGCTTTCTTT.

V gene TRBV7-9 combines with J gene TRBJ1-6, with 12 positions matching TRBD1. Per germline, CDR1 SEHNR and CDR2 FQNEAQ (reference sequence). The CDR3 has 15 amino acids. After removal of 5 bases from V and 8 bases from J, the junction contained 4 bases not matched to a gene. The CDR3: CASSEGQGADSPLHF. Written as DNA, the CDR3 is TGTGCCAGCAGCGAGGGACAGGGGGCAGATTCACCCCTCCACTTT.

The gene calls are TRBV19 and TRBJ1-6; 11 bases are a match to TRBD1. This CDR3 is built from 17 residues. Losses at the gene ends were 9 bases for V and 9 bases for J; bases not matched to a gene: 16. Germline V gives CDR1 LNHDA, CDR2 SQIVND (reference sequence). CDR3 sequence: CASLTGTGGNVSSPLHF. CDR3 nucleotide sequence: TGTGCCAGCTTGACCGGGACAGGGGGGAACGTAAGTTCACCCCTCCACTTT.

This sequence joins TRBV21-1 and TRBJ1-2. TRBV21-1 is a listed pseudogene. The CDR3 runs to 15 residues. The CDR3 sequence: CASRRKRIFNYGYTF. The DNA for the CDR3 is TGTGCCAGCCGTCGAAAGCGCATATTTAACTATGGCTACACCTTC.

The gene calls are TRBV7-2 and TRBJ2-1, with 7 positions matching TRBD2. Germline trimming cut 0 bases from V and 8 bases from J; bases unmatched to any gene: 13. CDR3 size: 17 residues. The germline CDR1 and CDR2 sequences are SGHTA and FQGNSA. The CDR3 here is CASSLAGGVLKRDEQFF. In DNA, the CDR3 is TGTGCCAGCAGCTTAGCGGGAGGGGTTTTAAAGAGGGATGAGCAGTTCTTC.

The chain links TRBV6-5 to TRBJ2-1; 9 positions agree with TRBD2. Germline V gene lookup returns CDR1 MNHEY and CDR2 SVGAGI. The CDR3 is 15 residues long. After removal of 7 bases from V and 7 bases from J, the junction contained 11 bases not matched to a gene. The CDR3 sequence is CASNLAGAPRNEQFF. In DNA form, the CDR3 reads TGTGCCAGCAACTTAGCGGGAGCCCCTAGGAATGAGCAGTTCTTC.

The rearrangement links TRBV7-2 to TRBJ2-3, with TRBD2 as a possible D gene (6 bases). Trimming took off 2 bases at V and 4 bases at J, with 13 bases between the two ends. Germline V gene lookup returns CDR1 SGHTA and CDR2 FQGNSA. CDR3 length equals 15 residues. The CDR3 coding sequence is TGTGCCAGCAGCTTATGGCGGGGTAGTCCAGATACGCAGTATTTT. Encoded protein: CASSLWRGSPDTQYF. Variable domain in full (rest from reference TRBV7-2 and TRBJ2-3): GAGVSQSPSNKVTEKGKDVELRCDPISGHTALYWYRQSLGQGLEFLIYFQGNSAPDKSGLPSDRFSAERTGGSVSTLTIQRTQQEDSAVYLCASSLWRGSPDTQYFGPGTRLTVL.

The chain uses TRBV28 and TRBJ2-4; D perhaps matches TRBD2 (5 bases). The CDR3 runs to 13 residues. Germline assignment: CDR1 MDHEN and CDR2 SYDVKM. With 1 base removed from V and 7 bases from J, the gap between germline ends came to 8 bases. The CDR3 nucleotides read TGTGCCAGCAGTTTATTCCGGGATAACATTCAGTACTTC. It translates to CASSLFRDNIQYF.

V and J are TRBV11-2 and TRBJ2-7; tentative D call: TRBD1 (5 bases). CDR1 SGHAT and CDR2 FQNNGV come from the germline V gene. This CDR3 spans 13 amino acids. Trimming took 2 bases from V and 2 from J, leaving 7 bases between them. The DNA for the CDR3 is TGTGCCAGCAGCTTATGGGGCCCCTACGAGCAGTACTTC. Amino acids: CASSLWGPYEQYF.

This rearrangement joins TRBV3-1 (or the pseudogene TRBV3-2) to TRBJ1-5; D gene unclear. Germline V gene data show CDR1 as LGHDT and CDR2 as YNNKEL (reference sequence). There are 14 residues in the CDR3. V lost 6 bases to trimming and J lost 5 bases, with 14 bases between them. The DNA of the CDR3 is TGTGCCAGCAGTCACTTAAACGACTATCAGCCCCAGCATTTT. Its protein product is CASSHLNDYQPQHF.

The V call is TRBV5-1, the J call TRBJ2-2; D is ambiguous. V was trimmed by 0 bases and J by 0 bases, leaving 6 bases between them. Per germline, CDR1 SGHRS and CDR2 YFSETQ. The CDR3 loop spans 15 amino acids. As DNA, the CDR3 is TGCGCCAGCAGCTTGGTTCAGACGAACACCGGGGAGCTGTTTTTT. Protein: CASSLVQTNTGELFF.

CDR3 loop: CASSPQTIPSTDTQYF. The CDR3 bases are TGTGCCAGCAGTCCCCAGACTATTCCTAGCACAGATACGCAGTATTTT. The chain has TRBV27 and TRBJ2-3, with D maybe TRBD2 (5 bases). CDR3 size: 16 residues. With 5 bases removed from V and 0 bases from J, the gap between germline ends came to 15 bases. In germline, CDR1 is MNHEY, CDR2 SMNVEV (reference sequence).

This clone was found a few times. The chain is built from TRBV7-9 and TRBJ2-1; 7 positions agree with TRBD2. The V and J ends lost 5 bases and 3 bases, in that order; junction bases with no gene match: 13. Germline CDR1 SEHNR, CDR2 FQNEAQ (reference sequence). The CDR3 covers 17 residues. Here the CDR3 DNA reads TGTGCCAGCAGCCCACTGGGCCTAGCGGAAGTCTACAATGAGCAGTTCTTC. Translation gives CASSPLGLAEVYNEQFF.

This rearrangement joins TRBV7-2 to TRBJ1-2; tentative D call: TRBD1 (5 bases). The V end lost 2 bases, the J end lost 8 bases, and 18 bases lay between the germline ends. The germline gives CDR1 SGHTA, CDR2 FQGNSA. The CDR3 runs 15 residues. DNA of the CDR3: TGTGCCAGCAGCTTAATTCTCGGACATCCTTTAGGCTACACCTTC. Its translation: CASSLILGHPLGYTF.

This clone occurred a few times. The CDR3: CASRGTGPNTEAFF. For the CDR3, the DNA is TGTGCCAGCAGGGGGACAGGGCCGAACACTGAAGCTTTCTTT. The chain recombines TRBV6-5 with TRBJ1-1; 9 bases agree with TRBD1. After removal of 6 bases from V and 1 base from J, the junction contained 3 bases not matched to a gene. The CDR3 has 14 residues. Per the germline V gene, CDR1 is MNHEY and CDR2 is SVGAGI.

V usage is TRBV28 and J usage is TRBJ1-2; 8 bases align to TRBD1. With 7 bases clipped from V and 8 bases from J, the junction kept 9 bases outside the gene matches. CDR1 is MDHEN, CDR2 SYDVKM, per germline. The CDR3 length is 13 residues. The CDR3 region is CASISGGEAGYTF. As DNA, the CDR3 is TGTGCCAGCATCTCAGGGGGCGAAGCGGGCTACACCTTC.

This rearrangement joins TRBV3-1 (or the pseudogene TRBV3-2) to TRBJ2-7, with D uncertain. This CDR3 is 14 amino acids long. The germline V gene has CDR1 LGHDT and CDR2 YNNKEL (reference sequence). V gave up 0 bases and J gave up 0 bases, with 6 bases separating them. CDR3 sequence: CASSQEWSSYEQYF. The CDR3 region has the DNA TGTGCCAGCAGCCAAGAGTGGAGCTCCTACGAGCAGTACTTC.

This clone was recorded once. This CDR3 reads CASSPRSSGSGQETQYF. The CDR3 coding sequence is TGTGCCAGCTCACCACGTTCTAGCGGGAGTGGGCAAGAGACCCAGTACTTC. The rearrangement joins TRBV18 to TRBJ2-5; 10 positions agree with TRBD2. Germline loops: CDR1 KGHSH, CDR2 LQKENI. CDR3 length: 17 residues. V lost 1 base and J lost 2; bases outside the gene matches: 7.

V gene TRBV7-9 combines with J gene TRBJ2-3; TRBD2 matches at 9 bases. Trimming at V came to 1 base and at J to 5 bases, leaving 4 bases not matched to a gene. The CDR3 is 15 amino acids. CDR1 is SEHNR, CDR2 FQNEAQ, per germline (reference sequence). The CDR3 DNA reads TGTGCCAGCAGCTTAGTAGCGGGAGTTATAGATACGCAGTATTTT. Translated: CASSLVAGVIDTQYF.

The J gene is TRBJ2-7, the V gene TRBV4-1; D might be TRBD2 (6 bases). Trimming removed 1 base at V and 0 bases at J, with 10 bases between. Looked up from germline, CDR1 is MGHRA and CDR2 is YSYEKL. This CDR3 is 15 amino acids long. CDR3 in amino acids: CASSQGWGDSYEQYF. The CDR3 DNA sequence: TGCGCCAGCAGCCAAGGGTGGGGGGACTCCTACGAGCAGTACTTC.

Written as DNA, the CDR3 is TGTGCCAGCAGCTTCTCAAGCGGGAGGTGGCAAGAGACCCAGTACTTC. Its translation: CASSFSSGRWQETQYF. V gene TRBV7-2 combines with J gene TRBJ2-5, with 9 bases that match TRBD2. Germline CDR1 reads SGHTA; CDR2 reads FQGNSA. V gave up 3 bases and J gave up 2 bases; unmatched junction bases: 7. The CDR3 has 16 amino acids.

The chain employs TRBV4-3 and TRBJ1-2, with TRBD1 matching 10 bases. Unmatched junction bases numbered 6, after V lost 3 bases and J lost 2 bases. This CDR3 spans 16 amino acids. CDR1 is LGHNA and CDR2 is YSLEER in the germline V gene. For the CDR3, the DNA is TGCGCCAGCAGCCAGTATAGGGGACAGGGGAACTATGGCTACACCTTC. Its translation is CASSQYRGQGNYGYTF.

The gene calls are TRBV28 and TRBJ1-1, with D possibly matching TRBD1 (5 bases). V lost 6 bases, J lost 1 base, and 6 bases lay in between. The length of the CDR3 is 12 residues. The germline V gene has CDR1 MDHEN and CDR2 SYDVKM. The CDR3 here is CASRTGNTEAFF. The DNA of the CDR3 is TGTGCCAGCAGAACAGGGAACACTGAAGCTTTCTTT.

The chain links TRBV5-1 to TRBJ1-6; D is possibly TRBD1 (5 bases). Germline V gene sequence: CDR1 SGHRS, CDR2 YFSETQ. This CDR3 is built from 13 residues. Deletions cut 7 bases from V and 6 bases from J, with 11 bases between. CDR3 sequence (DNA): TGCGCCAGCGGGGCGGACCTTAATTCACCCCTCCACTTT. Amino acid sequence: CASGADLNSPLHF. The full variable domain, its missing parts supplied by reference TRBV5-1 and TRBJ1-6, is KAGVTQTPRYLIKTRGQQVTLSCSPISGHRSVSWYQQTPGQGLQFLFEYFSETQRNKGNFPGRFSGRQFSNSRSEMNVSTLELGDSALYLCASGADLNSPLHFGNGTRLTVT.

The chain recombines TRBV30 with TRBJ2-1, with unresolved D. The CDR3 is made up of 12 amino acids. Germline V gives CDR1 GTSNPN, CDR2 SVGIG (reference sequence). With 2 bases removed from V and 4 bases from J, the gap between germline ends came to 6 bases. The DNA for the CDR3 is TGTGCCTGGAGTTTTATGTACAATGAGCAGTTCTTC. Amino acids: CAWSFMYNEQFF.

This clone was seen once. The chain employs TRBV6-6 and TRBJ2-1; 8 nucleotides align to TRBD2. This CDR3 region has 14 residues. V shed 5 bases and J 6 bases; nucleotides not matched to a gene: 6. Looked up from germline, CDR1 is MNHNY and CDR2 is SVGAGI (reference sequence). The CDR3 reads CASSTRLATNEQFF. CDR3 nucleotide sequence: TGTGCCAGCAGTACTCGACTAGCGACCAATGAGCAGTTCTTC.

The sample holds one count of this clone. This sequence joins TRBV7-2 and TRBJ1-4; D is ambiguous. Per germline, CDR1 SGHTA and CDR2 FQGNSA. The CDR3 runs to 14 residues. The germline V and J ends were trimmed by 6 bases and 8 bases, with 16 bases remaining between them. CDR3 residues: CASSSGPAWEKLFF. CDR3 nucleotides: TGTGCCAGCAGTTCAGGCCCCGCCTGGGAAAAACTGTTTTTT.